This T cell receptor (beta chain) was identified during a study of CXCR3-negative and CXCR3-positive naive CD8 T cells. Study-wide results and caveats: Naive subsets did not differ in surface CD5, and TRB CDR3 properties served to infer TCR strength. The study found that naive CXCR3-negative and CXCR3-positive cells shared TRBV-TRBJ usage, while memory cells differed. A higher hydrophobicity marked the TRB CDR3s of CXCR3-positive naive cells versus CXCR3-negative naive cells.

The CDR3 length is 16 residues. The germline CDR1 and CDR2 sequences are ENHRY and SYGVKD. Naive CD8+ T cells displayed a CD45RO-CCR7+CD27+CD95- phenotype. Comments on this clonotype: Its antigen is unknown.

Preparation of TRB cDNA libraries relied on 5' RACE carrying UMI labels. Reanalyzing the 5' RACE reads, TCRdb keeps one entry per CDR3 protein, without DNA. This sample's table reports tens of thousands of distinct CDR3 sequences. This rearrangement joins TRBV10-3 to TRBJ2-1; TCRdb lists TRBD2, though no DNA is available to test this call. Sequencing used naive CXCR3+ CD8+ T cells from blood. Subset meaning: CD45RO-CCR7+CD27+CD95- naive CD8+ T cells expressing CXCR3 (TNR3+). The TCR comes from a human donor in good health. Some clones in this sample may be carry-over from other donors' samples. The CDR3 reads CAIMSVRGEGPREQFF.